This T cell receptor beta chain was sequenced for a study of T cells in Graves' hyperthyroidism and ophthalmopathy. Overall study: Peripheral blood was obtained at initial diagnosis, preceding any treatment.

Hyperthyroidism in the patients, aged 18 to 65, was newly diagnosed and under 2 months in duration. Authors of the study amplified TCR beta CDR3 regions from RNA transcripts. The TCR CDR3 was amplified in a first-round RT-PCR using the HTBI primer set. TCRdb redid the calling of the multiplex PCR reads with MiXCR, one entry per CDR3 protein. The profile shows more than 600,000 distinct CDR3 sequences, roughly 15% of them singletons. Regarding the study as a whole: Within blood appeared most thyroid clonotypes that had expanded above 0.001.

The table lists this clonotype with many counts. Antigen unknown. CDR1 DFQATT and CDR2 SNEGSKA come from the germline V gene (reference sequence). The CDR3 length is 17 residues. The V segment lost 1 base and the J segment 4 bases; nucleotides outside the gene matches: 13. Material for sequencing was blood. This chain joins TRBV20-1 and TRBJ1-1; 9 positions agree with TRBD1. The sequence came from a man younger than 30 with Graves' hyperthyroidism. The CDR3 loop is CSARVSGTGTWGTEAFF. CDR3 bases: TGCAGTGCTAGAGTTAGCGGGACAGGGACATGGGGCACTGAAGCTTTCTTT.